These T cell receptor beta chains were read from a single sample in a study of T-cell reconstitution after alpha-beta-depleted transplantation in children. TCRdb recomputed calls from the PCR reads with MiXCR, one row per CDR3 protein. This table has 75,000 to 80,000 distinct CDR3 sequences, approximately 18% appearing once. Sample: PBMCs, mostly from graft donor cells, taken 360 days after TCRalphabeta/CD19-depleted stem cell transplant. The origin of the receptors is a male patient aged 2 to 10 who had a stem cell transplant for acute lymphoblastic leukemia, so the T cells may come from the graft donor. Each CDR3 is given without its conserved first and last residue. Each record gives: CDR3 length, J gene, V gene, CDR3 protein.

>12|TRBJ2-2|TRBV11-3
ASSPSRNTGELF
>17|TRBJ2-1|TRBV27
ASSLYRPSWSSSYNDQF
>14|TRBJ2-1|TRBV24-1
ATSDPRTSGSDEQF
>14|TRBJ2-3|TRBV7-9
ASSFGTSGRLDTQY
>13|TRBJ2-2|TRBV11-3
ASRMGLGHTGELF
>13|TRBJ2-5|TRBV10-3
AISAGLPGQETQY
>13|TRBJ2-1|TRBV12-3/TRBV12-4
ASSAGAGTYNEQF
>12|TRBJ2-3|TRBV6-5
ASSYPDIRGTQY
>12|TRBJ2-1|TRBV7-2
ASSATRTDNEQF
>13|TRBJ1-1|TRBV6-1
ASSEEATDHVGAF
>14|TRBJ2-3|TRBV27
ASSLLGGAGTDTQY
>10|TRBJ2-7|TRBV7-9
ASSPRTYEQY
>11|TRBJ2-1|TRBV18
ASSPPSSIEQF
>12|TRBJ2-5|TRBV9
ASSDRLVQETQY
>12|TRBJ2-4|TRBV5-6
ASSLGQMGNIQY
>12|TRBJ2-1|TRBV24-1
AIQGTSRGNEQF
>12|TRBJ2-1|TRBV12-3/TRBV12-4
ASSASSPYNEQF
>16|TRBJ2-1|TRBV5-6
ASRHGPLAAAVYNEQF
>9|TRBJ2-1|TRBV30
SSGRAHEQF
>13|TRBJ2-5|TRBV7-9
ASSFGTMYQETQY
>12|TRBJ1-1|TRBV11-3
ASSPKTGRLEAF
>17|TRBJ2-7|TRBV3-1
ASSQLLPRWREYQYEQY
>15|TRBJ2-1|TRBV12-3/TRBV12-4
ASSLVIGQGLYNEQF
>12|TRBJ2-7|TRBV10-3
AISTGTSSYEQY
>14|TRBJ2-2|TRBV21-1
ASSKGDLPNTGELF
>10|TRBJ1-6|TRBV2
ASSWNNSPLH
>10|TRBJ2-1|TRBV5-1
ASSSQSSEQF
>10|TRBJ1-2|TRBV6-5
ASSGENYGYT
>13|TRBJ2-7|TRBV12-3/TRBV12-4
ASSLEPGISYEQY
>13|TRBJ2-4|TRBV7-6
ASSWSGSAKNIQY
>13|TRBJ1-4|TRBV7-9
ASSSQGTTNEKLF
>15|TRBJ2-6|TRBV7-9
ASSFSLIPSGANVLT
>12|TRBJ2-5|TRBV7-9
ASSFNRGGETQY
>14|TRBJ1-4|TRBV12-3/TRBV12-4
ASSLGGSPRTGKLF
>12|TRBJ2-7|TRBV20-1
SAVQVKSSYEQY
>11|TRBJ2-7|TRBV7-2
ASSSVRGYEQY